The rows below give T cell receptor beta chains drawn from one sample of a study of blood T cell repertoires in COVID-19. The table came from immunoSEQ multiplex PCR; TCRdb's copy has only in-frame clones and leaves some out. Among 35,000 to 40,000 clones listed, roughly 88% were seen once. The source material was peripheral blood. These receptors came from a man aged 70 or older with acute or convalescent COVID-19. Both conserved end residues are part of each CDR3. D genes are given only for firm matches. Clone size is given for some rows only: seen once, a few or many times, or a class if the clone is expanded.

CASSQGEWQGARGAFF | TGCGCCAGCAGCCAAGGAGAATGGCAGGGGGCGCGGGGAGCTTTCTTT | TRBJ1-1 | TRBD1 | 16 | TRBV4-1 | -
CASSLLAGGPNEQFF | TGTGCCAGCAGTCTACTAGCGGGAGGGCCCAATGAGCAGTTCTTC | TRBJ2-1 | TRBD2 | 15 | TRBV2 | -
CASSAHRDRETQYF | TGTGCCAGCTCCGCCCACCGGGACAGAGAGACCCAGTACTTC | TRBJ2-5 | TRBD1 | 14 | TRBV27 | -
CASSDRDRRTDTQYF | TGTGCCAGCAGTGACCGGGACAGACGCACAGATACGCAGTATTTT | TRBJ2-3 | TRBD1 | 15 | TRBV27 | few
CASSSSRQGLRTGELFF | TGTGCCAGCAGCTCATCAAGACAGGGGTTGCGCACCGGGGAGCTGTTTTTT | TRBJ2-2 | TRBD1 | 17 | TRBV5-6 | -
CASSLSGQGWGTEAFF | TGTGCCAGCAGCTTAAGTGGACAGGGATGGGGCACTGAAGCTTTCTTT | TRBJ1-1 | TRBD1 | 16 | TRBV7-2 | -
CASSPRRRAGTDTQYF | TGTGCCAGCAGCCCACGGCGGAGGGCCGGCACAGATACGCAGTATTTT | TRBJ2-3 | - | 16 | TRBV11-2 | -
CASSPPGEKLFF | TGTGCCAGTAGTCCTCCGGGGGAAAAACTGTTTTTT | TRBJ1-4 | - | 12 | TRBV19 | -
CASSSASGDTDTQYF | TGTGCCAGCAGTTCGGCTAGCGGTGACACAGATACGCAGTATTTT | TRBJ2-3 | TRBD2 | 15 | TRBV27 | -
CASSVRASNQPQHF | TGTGCCAGCAGCGTCAGGGCTAGCAATCAGCCCCAGCATTTT | TRBJ1-5 | - | 14 | TRBV7-9 | -
CASRTGSYEQYF | TGTGCCAGCAGGACAGGATCCTACGAGCAGTACTTC | TRBJ2-7 | - | 12 | TRBV27 | -
CASSTRTSGRNEQFF | TGTGCCAGCAGCACCCGGACTAGCGGGAGAAATGAGCAGTTCTTC | TRBJ2-1 | TRBD2 | 15 | TRBV11-3 | -
CASSLFLAGAGETQYF | TGTGCCAGCAGCTTATTTCTAGCGGGAGCTGGGGAGACCCAGTACTTC | TRBJ2-5 | TRBD2 | 16 | TRBV7-2 | -
CASRRGQGGSYNSPLHF | TGTGCCAGCAGGCGTGGACAGGGTGGATCGTATAATTCACCCCTCCACTTT | TRBJ1-6 | TRBD1 | 17 | TRBV5-4 | -
CASSPQTRNTIYF | TGTGCCAGCAGCCCACAAACCCGAAACACCATATATTTT | TRBJ1-3 | - | 13 | TRBV7-2 | -
CASSGGAHTEAFF | TGTGCCAGCTCCGGGGGGGCCCACACTGAAGCTTTCTTT | TRBJ1-1 | - | 13 | TRBV7-3 | once
CASSSASGPYEQYF | TGTGCCAGCAGTTCGGCTAGCGGACCCTACGAGCAGTACTTC | TRBJ2-7 | TRBD2 | 14 | TRBV6-5 | -
CASSQPEDYGYTF | TGTGCCAGCAGCCAACCCGAGGACTATGGCTACACCTTC | TRBJ1-2 | - | 13 | TRBV4-2 | -
CASSLALAEYNEQFF | TGCGCCAGCTCCCTCGCCCTAGCGGAGTACAATGAGCAGTTCTTC | TRBJ2-1 | TRBD2 | 15 | TRBV5-1 | -
CASSLEGQGNYGYTF | TGTGCCAGCAGCTTGGAGGGACAGGGTAACTATGGCTACACCTTC | TRBJ1-2 | TRBD1 | 15 | TRBV5-5 | -
CASSPTLARQGDQPQHF | TGTGCCAGCTCACCTACACTAGCACGACAGGGCGATCAGCCCCAGCATTTT | TRBJ1-5 | TRBD1 | 17 | TRBV18 | few
CASSPVQPRDTGELFF | TGTGCCAGCTCACCAGTACAACCGAGGGACACCGGGGAGCTGTTTTTT | TRBJ2-2 | - | 16 | TRBV18 | -
CASSPPTVTDTQYF | TGTGCCAGCTCACCACCCACGGTCACAGATACGCAGTATTTT | TRBJ2-3 | - | 14 | TRBV18 | -
CASRMDRNTGELFF | TGTGCCAGCAGGATGGACAGGAACACCGGGGAGCTGTTTTTT | TRBJ2-2 | - | 14 | TRBV6-5 | -
CASSKRQGMVNTEAFF | TGTGCCAGCAGTAAACGACAGGGGATGGTGAACACTGAAGCTTTCTTT | TRBJ1-1 | TRBD1 | 16 | TRBV7-9 | -
CALGGPSYEQYF | TGTGCCTTAGGGGGCCCCTCCTACGAGCAGTACTTC | TRBJ2-7 | TRBD1 | 12 | TRBV10-3 | -